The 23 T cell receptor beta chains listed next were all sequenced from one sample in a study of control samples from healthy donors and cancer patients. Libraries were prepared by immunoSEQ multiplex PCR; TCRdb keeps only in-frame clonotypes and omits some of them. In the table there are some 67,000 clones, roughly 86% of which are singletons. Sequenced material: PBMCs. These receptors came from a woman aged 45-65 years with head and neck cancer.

The CDR3 DNA sequence: TGTGCCAGCAGTTACTTCTCACACACCGGGACAGCTTATCAGCCCCAGCATTTT. It translates to CASSYFSHTGTAYQPQHF. The chain is built from TRBV6-2 or TRBV6-3 and TRBJ1-5; TRBD1 agrees at 7 bases. CDR3 length equals 18 residues. Germline V gene data show CDR1 as MNHEY and CDR2 as SVGEGT. V lost 1 base, J lost 5 bases, and 14 bases stayed unmatched.

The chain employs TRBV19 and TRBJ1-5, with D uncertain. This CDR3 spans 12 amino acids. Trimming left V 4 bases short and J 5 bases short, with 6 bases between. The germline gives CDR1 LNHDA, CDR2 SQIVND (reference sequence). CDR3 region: CASSTGYQPQHF. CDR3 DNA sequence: TGTGCCAGTAGTACTGGATATCAGCCCCAGCATTTT.

For the CDR3, the DNA is TGTGCCAGCAGTTACAGAACCGGGACAGGGACCCGAGATGAAAAACTGTTTTTT. Protein: CASSYRTGTGTRDEKLFF. The chain has TRBV6-2 or TRBV6-3 and TRBJ1-4; 9 positions agree with TRBD1. V gave up 2 bases and J gave up 6 bases; unmatched junction bases: 13. Per the germline V gene, CDR1 is MNHEY and CDR2 is SVGEGT. The CDR3 covers 18 residues.

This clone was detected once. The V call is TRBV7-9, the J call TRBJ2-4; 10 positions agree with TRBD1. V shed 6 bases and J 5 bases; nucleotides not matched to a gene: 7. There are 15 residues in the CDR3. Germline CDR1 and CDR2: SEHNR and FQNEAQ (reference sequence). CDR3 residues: CASSPPGTGENIQYF. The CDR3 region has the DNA TGTGCCAGCAGTCCCCCCGGGACAGGGGAAAACATTCAGTACTTC.

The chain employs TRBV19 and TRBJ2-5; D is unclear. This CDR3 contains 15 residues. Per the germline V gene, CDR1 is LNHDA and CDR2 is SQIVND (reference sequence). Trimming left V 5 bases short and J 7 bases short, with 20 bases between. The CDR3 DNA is TGTGCCAGTAGTCCGGCGTGGGCCGACGGTGGGACCCAGTACTTC. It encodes CASSPAWADGGTQYF.

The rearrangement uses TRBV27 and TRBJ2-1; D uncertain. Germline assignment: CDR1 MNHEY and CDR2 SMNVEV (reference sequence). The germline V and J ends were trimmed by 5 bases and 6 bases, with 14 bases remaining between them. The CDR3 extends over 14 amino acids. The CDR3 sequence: CASSLRQPSNEQFF. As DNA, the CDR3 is TGTGCCAGCAGTCTAAGACAACCGAGCAATGAGCAGTTCTTC.

The CDR3: CSAWTGGNTIYF. The CDR3 DNA reads as TGCAGCGCCTGGACAGGCGGAAACACCATATATTTT. The V and J genes are TRBV29-1 and TRBJ1-3, with TRBD1 identical over 7 bases. The junction had 4 bases not matched to a gene; V was cut back by 7 bases and J by 4 bases. Germline loops: CDR1 SQVTM, CDR2 ANQGSEA. CDR3 size: 12 residues.

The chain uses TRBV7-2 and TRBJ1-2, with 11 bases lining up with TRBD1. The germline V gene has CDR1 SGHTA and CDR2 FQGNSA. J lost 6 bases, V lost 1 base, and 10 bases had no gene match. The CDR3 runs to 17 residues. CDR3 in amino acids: CASSLDPADRGRNGYTF. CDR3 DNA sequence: TGTGCCAGCAGCTTAGATCCGGCGGACAGGGGGCGTAATGGCTACACCTTC.

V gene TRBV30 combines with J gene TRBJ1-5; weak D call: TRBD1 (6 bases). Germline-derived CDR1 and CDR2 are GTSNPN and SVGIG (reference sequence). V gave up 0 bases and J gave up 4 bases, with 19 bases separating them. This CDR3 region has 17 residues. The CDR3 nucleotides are TGTGCCTGGAGTGTAGGAGGTGGGGGCTTAGGGAATCAGCCCCAGCATTTT. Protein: CAWSVGGGGLGNQPQHF.

CDR3 loop: CASSVAWGVQETQYF. CDR3 nucleotides: TGTGCCAGCAGCGTAGCTTGGGGGGTTCAAGAGACCCAGTACTTC. V is TRBV9 and J is TRBJ2-5, with a possible D match to TRBD2 (6 bases). V dropped 0 bases and J dropped 2 bases, with 11 bases sitting between them. The CDR3 contains 15 residues. The germline V gene encodes CDR1 SGDLS and CDR2 YYNGEE.

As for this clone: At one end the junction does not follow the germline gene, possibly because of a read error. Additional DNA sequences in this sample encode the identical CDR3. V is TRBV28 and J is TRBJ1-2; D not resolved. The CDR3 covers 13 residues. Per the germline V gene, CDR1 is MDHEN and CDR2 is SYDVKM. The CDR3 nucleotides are TGTGCCGGCCGTGGAGGACTCCACCAAGGCTACACCTTT. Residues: CAGRGGLHQGYTF.

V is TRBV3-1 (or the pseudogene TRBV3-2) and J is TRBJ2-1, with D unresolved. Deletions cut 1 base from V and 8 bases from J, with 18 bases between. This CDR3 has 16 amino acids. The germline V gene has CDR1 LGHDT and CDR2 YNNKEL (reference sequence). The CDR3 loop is CASSQGRTTGRDEQFF. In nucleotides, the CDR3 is TGTGCCAGCAGCCAAGGCCGGACCACGGGTAGGGATGAGCAGTTCTTC.

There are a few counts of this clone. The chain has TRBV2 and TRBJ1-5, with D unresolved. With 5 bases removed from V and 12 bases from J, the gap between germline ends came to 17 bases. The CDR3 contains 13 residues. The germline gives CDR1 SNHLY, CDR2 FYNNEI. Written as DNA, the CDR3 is TGTGCCAGCAGTTTCACGGGTGGGCAAAACCAGCATTTT. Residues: CASSFTGGQNQHF.

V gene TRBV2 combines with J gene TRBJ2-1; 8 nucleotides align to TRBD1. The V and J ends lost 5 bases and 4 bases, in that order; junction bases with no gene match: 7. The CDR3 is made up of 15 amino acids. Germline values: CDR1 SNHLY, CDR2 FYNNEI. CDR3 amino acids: CASSPQGAAYNEQFF. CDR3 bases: TGTGCCAGCAGTCCTCAGGGGGCAGCTTACAATGAGCAGTTCTTC.

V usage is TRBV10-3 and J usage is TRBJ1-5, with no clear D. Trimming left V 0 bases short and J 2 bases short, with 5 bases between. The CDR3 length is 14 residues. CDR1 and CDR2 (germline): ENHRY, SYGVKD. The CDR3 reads CAISESGGNQPQHF. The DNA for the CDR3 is TGTGCCATCAGTGAGTCGGGAGGCAATCAGCCCCAGCATTTT.

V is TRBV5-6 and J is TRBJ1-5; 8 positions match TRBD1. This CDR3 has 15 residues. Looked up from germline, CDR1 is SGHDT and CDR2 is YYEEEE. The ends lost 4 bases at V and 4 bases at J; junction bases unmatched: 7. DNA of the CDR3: TGTGCCAGCAGCGGACAGGGACAGGTGAATCAGCCCCAGCATTTT. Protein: CASSGQGQVNQPQHF. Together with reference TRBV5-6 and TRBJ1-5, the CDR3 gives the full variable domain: DAGVTQSPTHLIKTRGQQVTLRCSPKSGHDTVSWYQQALGQGPQFIFQYYEEEERQRGNFPDRFSGHQFPNYSSELNVNALLLGDSALYLCASSGQGQVNQPQHFGDGTRLSIL.

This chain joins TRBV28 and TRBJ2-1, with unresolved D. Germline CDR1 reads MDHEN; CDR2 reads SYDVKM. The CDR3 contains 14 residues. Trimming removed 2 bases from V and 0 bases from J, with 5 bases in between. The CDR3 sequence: CASSLISSYNEQFF. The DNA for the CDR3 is TGTGCCAGCAGTTTAATCAGCTCCTACAATGAGCAGTTCTTC. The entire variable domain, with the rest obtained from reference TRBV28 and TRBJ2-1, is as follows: DVKVTQSSRYLVKRTGEKVFLECVQDMDHENMFWYRQDPGLGLRLIYFSYDVKMKEKGDIPEGYSVSREKKERFSLILESASTNQTSMYLCASSLISSYNEQFFGPGTRLTVL.

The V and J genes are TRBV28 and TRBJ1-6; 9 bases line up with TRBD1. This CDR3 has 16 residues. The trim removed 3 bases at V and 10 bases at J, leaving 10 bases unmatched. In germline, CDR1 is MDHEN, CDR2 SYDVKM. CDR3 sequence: CASSFPGTGRGSPLHF. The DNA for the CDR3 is TGTGCCAGCAGTTTCCCCGGGACAGGGAGGGGCTCACCCCTCCACTTT.

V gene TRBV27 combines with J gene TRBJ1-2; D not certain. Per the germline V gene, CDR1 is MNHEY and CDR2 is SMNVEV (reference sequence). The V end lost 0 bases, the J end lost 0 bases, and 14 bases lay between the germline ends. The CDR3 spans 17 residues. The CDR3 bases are TGTGCCAGCAGTTTATCGGCACAGTACATGGCTAACTATGGCTACACCTTC. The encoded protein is CASSLSAQYMANYGYTF.

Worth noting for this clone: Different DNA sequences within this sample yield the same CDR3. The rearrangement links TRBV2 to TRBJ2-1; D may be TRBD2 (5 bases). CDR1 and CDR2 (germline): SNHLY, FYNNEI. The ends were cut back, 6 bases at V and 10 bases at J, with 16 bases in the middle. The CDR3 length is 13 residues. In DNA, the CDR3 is TGTGCCAGCAGGGCTCAACTAGTAGGCGAGCAGTTCTTC. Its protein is CASRAQLVGEQFF.

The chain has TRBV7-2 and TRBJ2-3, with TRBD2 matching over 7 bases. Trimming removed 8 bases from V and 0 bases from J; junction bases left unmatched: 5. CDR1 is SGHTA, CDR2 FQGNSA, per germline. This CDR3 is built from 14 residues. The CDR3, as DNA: TGTGCCAGCCGCGGGGGTTTTAGCACAGATACGCAGTATTTT. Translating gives CASRGGFSTDTQYF.

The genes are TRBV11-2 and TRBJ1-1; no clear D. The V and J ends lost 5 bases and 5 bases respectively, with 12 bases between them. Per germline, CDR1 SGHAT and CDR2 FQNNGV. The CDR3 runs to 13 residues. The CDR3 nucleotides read TGTGCCAGCAGCGTAGGGAGGAAGACTGAAGCTTTCTTT. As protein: CASSVGRKTEAFF.

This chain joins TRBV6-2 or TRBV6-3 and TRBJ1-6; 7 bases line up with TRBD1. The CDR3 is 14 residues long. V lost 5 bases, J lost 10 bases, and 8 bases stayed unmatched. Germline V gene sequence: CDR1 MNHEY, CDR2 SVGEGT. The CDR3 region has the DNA TGTGCCAGCAGTAAGGGGGCGGGGGTGTCACCCCTCCACTTT. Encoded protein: CASSKGAGVSPLHF.